This T cell receptor beta chain stems from a study of long-term antiretroviral therapy in people with HIV. Findings and caveats of the study: Patients on ART gained diversity, which nonetheless stayed below transplant donor controls.

Concerning this clone itself: Its antigen is still unknown.

Survey-level resolution applied to immunoSEQ assay v3.0. Sequencing was performed with immunoSEQ multiplex PCR; in TCRdb, only in-frame clones are kept and a portion is missing. Among 30,000 to 40,000 clones listed, 75% to 90% were seen once. The CDR3 loop spans 17 amino acids. The germline V gene has CDR1 SGHDN and CDR2 FVKESK. The ends were cut back, 4 bases at V and 0 bases at J, with 19 bases in the middle. Specimen: unsorted PBMCs, collected 1.5 years after starting antiretroviral therapy. V gene TRBV14 combines with J gene TRBJ2-7; maybe TRBD2 (6 bases). The sequence came from a man between 18 and 29 years old with HIV. The CDR3 coding sequence is TGTGCCAGCAGCCCCTTGGGACTGACCCAAAGCTCCTACGAGCAGTACTTC. Translated: CASSPLGLTQSSYEQYF.